This T cell receptor beta chain is drawn from a study of blood T cell repertoires in COVID-19. Trimming took 0 bases from V and 3 from J, leaving 12 bases between them. Germline CDR1 and CDR2: MNHEY and SVGAGI. The CDR3 has 15 amino acids. Clones were sequenced by immunoSEQ multiplex PCR, and TCRdb holds only the in-frame ones, with some missing. This table holds approximately 190,000 clones, about four fifths found once. The rearrangement links TRBV6-5 to TRBJ2-7; D may be TRBD2 (5 bases). What was sequenced was peripheral blood. The receptor's source is a woman in her seventies with active or convalescent COVID-19. In DNA, the CDR3 is TGTGCCAGCAGTTACTCTTTGTCCGGGGACTACGAGCAGTACTTC. Encoded protein: CASSYSLSGDYEQYF.